These 14 T cell receptor beta chains were sequenced from one sample in a study of cytomegalovirus exposure and HLA in healthy donors. This PCR relied on a set of 60 Vbeta primers and 13 Jbeta primers. Here immunoSEQ multiplex PCR was the method, and the copy in TCRdb shows in-frame clones only, minus some. The table lists tens of thousands of clones, about 80% of them singletons. The specimen sequenced was PBMCs. The receptors were sampled from a woman aged 50 to 60 in good health and CMV-seropositive.

The chain is built from TRBV6-5 and TRBJ1-1; D is ambiguous. Deletions cut 0 bases from V and 11 bases from J, with 13 bases between. This CDR3 is 13 amino acids long. Germline lookup yields CDR1 MNHEY and CDR2 SVGAGI. The CDR3 sequence is CASSYSSGRMAFF. In DNA form, the CDR3 reads TGTGCCAGCAGTTACTCTTCAGGCAGGATGGCTTTCTTT.

J is TRBJ2-5 and V is TRBV5-4; 8 bases fit TRBD2. Germline V gene data show CDR1 as SGHNT and CDR2 as YYREEE (reference sequence). CDR3 length: 16 amino acids. The V gene end was trimmed by 4 bases and the J gene end by 4 bases; junction bases not matched to a gene: 12. The CDR3 coding sequence is TGTGCCAGCAGCCCGGGGGAAGTAGCGGGGTCAGAGACCCAGTACTTC. The encoded protein is CASSPGEVAGSETQYF.

A few counts support this clone. The CDR3 here is CASSEAGSWAGYTF. For the CDR3, the DNA is TGTGCCAGCAGTGAAGCAGGCTCGTGGGCGGGCTACACCTTC. The chain couples TRBV6-1 to TRBJ1-2; unclear D gene. Germline V gene sequence: CDR1 MNHNS, CDR2 SASEGT. Trimming cost V 0 bases and J 8 bases, with 13 bases left between them. This CDR3 is built from 14 residues.

This chain connects TRBV4-1 to TRBJ1-2, with D possibly TRBD1 on 6 matching bases. This CDR3 contains 17 residues. With 4 bases removed from V and 2 bases from J, the gap between germline ends came to 20 bases. Germline CDR1 is MGHRA and CDR2 is YSYEKL. Here the CDR3 DNA reads TGCGCCAGCAGCCCTCGTGGACAGAGCCTCCCCAACTATGGCTACACCTTC. The encoded protein is CASSPRGQSLPNYGYTF.

This clone came up a few times. The chain joins TRBV27 to TRBJ2-5; D uncertain. The CDR3 totals 11 residues. Germline assignment: CDR1 MNHEY and CDR2 SMNVEV (reference sequence). Trimming took off 5 bases at V and 5 bases at J, with 6 bases between the two ends. The CDR3 bases are TGTGCCAGCAGTCAACGGGAGACCCAGTACTTC. Translating gives CASSQRETQYF.

This chain connects TRBV5-4 to TRBJ2-5, with 10 bases identical to TRBD2. V lost 0 bases, J lost 4 bases, and 6 bases stayed unmatched. CDR3 length: 16 amino acids. The germline gives CDR1 SGHNT, CDR2 YYREEE (reference sequence). The CDR3 DNA is TGTGCCAGCAGCTTGGCCGGATTAGCGGGAGGAGAGACCCAGTACTTC. Protein: CASSLAGLAGGETQYF.

This chain uses TRBV19 with TRBJ1-2; TRBD1 matches 7 bases. V lost 6 bases and J lost 2; bases outside the gene matches: 6. Looked up from germline, CDR1 is LNHDA and CDR2 is SQIVND (reference sequence). The CDR3 length is 14 residues. CDR3 bases: TGTGCCAGTAGACCCCCCAGGGGGAACTATGGCTACACCTTC. Residues: CASRPPRGNYGYTF.

Concerning this clone itself: The same CDR3 is also encoded by other DNA sequences in this sample. V gene TRBV6-7 combines with J gene TRBJ1-5; tentative D call: TRBD1 (6 bases). TRBV6-7 carries the ORF label, with uncertain function. V was pared by 6 bases and J by 7 bases, with 22 bases between. The CDR3 totals 16 residues. The CDR3 reads CASSYTRFGGGQPQHF. The DNA of the CDR3 is TGTGCCAGCAGCTACACCCGTTTTGGGGGCGGACAGCCCCAGCATTTT.

The chain couples TRBV18 to TRBJ1-4, with 8 bases fitting TRBD1. The CDR3 runs to 14 residues. The J segment lost 12 bases and the V segment lost 6 bases, leaving 12 bases of the junction unmatched. Germline CDR1 is KGHSH and CDR2 is LQKENI. The CDR3 DNA follows: TGTGCCAGCTCGGCCGGACAGGGCTATGGAGAACTGTTTTTT. It yields the protein CASSAGQGYGELFF.

This clone was seen a single time. This chain links TRBV5-1 with TRBJ2-1, with 10 bases fitting TRBD1. V shed 4 bases and J 3 bases; nucleotides not matched to a gene: 7. Germline V gene data show CDR1 as SGHRS and CDR2 as YFSETQ. This CDR3 has 16 residues. The CDR3 DNA follows: TGCGCCAGCAGCCCCCAGACAGGGGGCCTCTACAATGAGCAGTTCTTC. It encodes CASSPQTGGLYNEQFF.

This rearrangement joins TRBV7-9 to TRBJ2-1; D uncertain. This CDR3 is 11 amino acids long. With 3 bases removed from V and 6 bases from J, the gap between germline ends came to 3 bases. The germline CDR1 and CDR2 sequences are SEHNR and FQNEAQ (reference sequence). The CDR3 protein is CASSFFNEQFF. The CDR3 DNA reads TGTGCCAGCAGCTTCTTCAATGAGCAGTTCTTC.

This clone was observed a handful of times. The rearrangement links TRBV19 to TRBJ1-2; weak D call: TRBD1 (5 bases). With 7 bases removed from V and 8 bases from J, the gap between germline ends came to 20 bases. CDR1 and CDR2 from the germline V gene are LNHDA and SQIVND (reference sequence). This CDR3 has 14 residues. The CDR3 nucleotides are TGTGCCAGTACCGGAGTGTGGAGGGACGTAGGCTACACCTTC. Its translation is CASTGVWRDVGYTF.

Comment on this clone: A junction end diverges from the germline sequence, so it may reflect a read error. This chain links TRBV7-7 with TRBJ2-5; 11 bases are a match to TRBD2. The germline V gene has CDR1 SSHAT and CDR2 FNYEAQ (reference sequence). The CDR3 runs to 15 residues. Written as DNA, the CDR3 is TGTGCTAGCAGCCCAGGACTAGCGGGTTTCAGGTCCCAGTACTTC. Translating it yields CASSPGLAGFRSQYF.

The chain carries TRBV29-1 and TRBJ2-3; D might be TRBD2 (6 bases). CDR3 length equals 14 residues. V gave up 6 bases and J gave up 8 bases, with 21 bases separating them. The germline V gene encodes CDR1 SQVTM and CDR2 ANQGSEA. CDR3 coding DNA: TGCAGCGTCCCTTGGGGGAGACTAGACCTTACGCAGTATTTT. Translated, it gives CSVPWGRLDLTQYF.